This T cell receptor (beta chain) was sequenced in a study of shared clonotypes between healthy human individuals. Regarding this clone: Antigen: not known.

The CDR3 covers 14 residues. V dropped 0 bases and J dropped 4 bases, with 12 bases sitting between them. Germline CDR1 and CDR2: GTSNPN and SVGIG (reference sequence). Libraries were prepared by immunoSEQ multiplex PCR; TCRdb keeps only in-frame clonotypes and omits some of them. Altogether over 850,000 clones are present, 70% to 80% being singletons, with the ten largest covering roughly 0.57%. Study-wide results and limits: At large depth, rarefaction still showed sorted-subset sequencing to be incomplete. The study drew on few donors, limiting represented genetic and exposure-history diversity.

Sequencing input: memory CD4+ T cells from PBMCs. Subset here: CD45RA-negative fraction. The chain has TRBV30 and TRBJ1-2; D call uncertain. The sequence was obtained from a man between 18 and 35 years old in good health. Some clones in this sample may be carry-over from other donors' samples. CDR3 residues: CAWSVGGFFYGYTF. The CDR3 region has the DNA TGTGCCTGGAGTGTAGGAGGATTTTTCTATGGCTACACCTTC.